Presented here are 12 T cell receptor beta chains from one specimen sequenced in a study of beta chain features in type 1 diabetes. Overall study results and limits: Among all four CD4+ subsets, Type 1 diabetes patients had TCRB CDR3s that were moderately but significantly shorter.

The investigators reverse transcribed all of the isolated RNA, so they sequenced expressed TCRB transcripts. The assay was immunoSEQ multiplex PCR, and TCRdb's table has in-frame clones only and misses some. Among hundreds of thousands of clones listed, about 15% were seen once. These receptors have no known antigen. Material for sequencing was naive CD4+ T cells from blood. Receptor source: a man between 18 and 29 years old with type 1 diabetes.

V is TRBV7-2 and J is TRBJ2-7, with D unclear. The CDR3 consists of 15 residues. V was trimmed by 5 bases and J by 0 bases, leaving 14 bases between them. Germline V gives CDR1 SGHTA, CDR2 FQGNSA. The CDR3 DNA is TGTGCCAGCAGCCCTAGAGTGATGAGCTCCTACGAGCAGTACTTC. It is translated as CASSPRVMSSYEQYF.

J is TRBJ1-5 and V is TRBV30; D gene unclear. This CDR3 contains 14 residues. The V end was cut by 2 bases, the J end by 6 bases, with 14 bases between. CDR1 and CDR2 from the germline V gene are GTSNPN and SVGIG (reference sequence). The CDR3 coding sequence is TGTGCCTGGAGTAAGGCCCAGAGAGGTCAGCCCCAGCATTTT. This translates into CAWSKAQRGQPQHF.

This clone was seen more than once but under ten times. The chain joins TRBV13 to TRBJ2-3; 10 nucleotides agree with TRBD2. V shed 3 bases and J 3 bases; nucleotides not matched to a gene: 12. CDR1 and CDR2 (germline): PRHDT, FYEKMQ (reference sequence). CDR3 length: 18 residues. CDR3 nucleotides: TGTGCCAGCAGCTTCACAGGGATTCTAGCGGGAGTAACAGATACGCAGTATTTT. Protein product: CASSFTGILAGVTDTQYF.

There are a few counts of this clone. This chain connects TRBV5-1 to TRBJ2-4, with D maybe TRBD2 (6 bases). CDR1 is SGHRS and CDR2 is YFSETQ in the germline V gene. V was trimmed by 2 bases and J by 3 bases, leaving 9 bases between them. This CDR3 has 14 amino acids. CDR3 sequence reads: CASSFGGDKNIQYF. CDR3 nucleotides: TGCGCCAGCAGCTTTGGAGGGGACAAAAACATTCAGTACTTC.

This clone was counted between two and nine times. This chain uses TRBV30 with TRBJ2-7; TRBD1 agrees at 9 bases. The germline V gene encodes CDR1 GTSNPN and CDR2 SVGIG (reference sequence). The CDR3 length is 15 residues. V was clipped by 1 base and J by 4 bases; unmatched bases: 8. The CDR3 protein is CAWSGQGQGGYEQYF. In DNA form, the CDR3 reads TGTGCCTGGAGTGGGCAGGGACAGGGAGGTTACGAGCAGTACTTC.

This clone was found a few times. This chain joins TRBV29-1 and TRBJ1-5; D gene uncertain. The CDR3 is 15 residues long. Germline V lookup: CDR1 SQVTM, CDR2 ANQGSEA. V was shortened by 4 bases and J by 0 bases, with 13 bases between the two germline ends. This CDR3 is CSVGAGLHSNQPQHF. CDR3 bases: TGCAGCGTTGGGGCAGGACTACATAGCAATCAGCCCCAGCATTTT.

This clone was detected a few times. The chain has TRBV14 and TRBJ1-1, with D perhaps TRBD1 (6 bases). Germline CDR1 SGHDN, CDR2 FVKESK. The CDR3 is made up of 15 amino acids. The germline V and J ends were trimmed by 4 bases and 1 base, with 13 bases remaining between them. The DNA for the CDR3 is TGTGCCAGCAGCCCGATCCGGGACAAGAACACTGAAGCTTTCTTT. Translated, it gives CASSPIRDKNTEAFF. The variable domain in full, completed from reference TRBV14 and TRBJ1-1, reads EAGVTQFPSHSVIEKGQTVTLRCDPISGHDNLYWYRRVMGKEIKFLLHFVKESKQDESGMPNNRFLAERTGGTYSTLKVQPAELEDSGVYFCASSPIRDKNTEAFFGQGTRLTVV.

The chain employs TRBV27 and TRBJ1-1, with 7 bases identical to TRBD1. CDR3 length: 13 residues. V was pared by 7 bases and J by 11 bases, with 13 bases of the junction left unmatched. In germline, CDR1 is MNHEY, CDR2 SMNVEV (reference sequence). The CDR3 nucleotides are TGTGCCAGCAAGAGACAGGGAGAGTATGGGGCTTTCTTT. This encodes CASKRQGEYGAFF.

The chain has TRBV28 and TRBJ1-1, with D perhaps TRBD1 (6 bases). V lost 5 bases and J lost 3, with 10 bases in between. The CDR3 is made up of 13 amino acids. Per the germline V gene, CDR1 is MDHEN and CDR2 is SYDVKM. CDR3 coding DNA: TGTGCCAGCAGTCCACAGGGTGACACTGAAGCTTTCTTT. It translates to CASSPQGDTEAFF. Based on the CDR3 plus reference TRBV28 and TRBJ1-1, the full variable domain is DVKVTQSSRYLVKRTGEKVFLECVQDMDHENMFWYRQDPGLGLRLIYFSYDVKMKEKGDIPEGYSVSREKKERFSLILESASTNQTSMYLCASSPQGDTEAFFGQGTRLTVV.

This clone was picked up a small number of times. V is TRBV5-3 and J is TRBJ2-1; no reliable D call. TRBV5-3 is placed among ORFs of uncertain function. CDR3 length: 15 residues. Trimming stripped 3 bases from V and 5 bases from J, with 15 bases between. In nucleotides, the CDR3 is TGTGCCAGAAGCTCGCCCGCGTCCTCGGACAATGAGCAGTTCTTC. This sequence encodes CARSSPASSDNEQFF.

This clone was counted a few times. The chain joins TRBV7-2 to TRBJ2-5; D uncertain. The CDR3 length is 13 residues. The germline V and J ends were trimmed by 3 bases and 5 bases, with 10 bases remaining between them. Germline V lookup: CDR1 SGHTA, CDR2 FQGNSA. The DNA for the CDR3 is TGTGCCAGCAGCTTCCACAGTAGGGAGACCCAGTACTTC. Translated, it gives CASSFHSRETQYF.

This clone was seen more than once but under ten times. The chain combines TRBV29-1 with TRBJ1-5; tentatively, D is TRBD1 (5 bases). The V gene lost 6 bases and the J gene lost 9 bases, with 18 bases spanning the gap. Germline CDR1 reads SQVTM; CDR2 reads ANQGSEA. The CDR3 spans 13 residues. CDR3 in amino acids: CSVSGHLGAPQHF. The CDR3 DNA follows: TGCAGCGTATCTGGACATTTAGGGGCGCCCCAGCATTTT. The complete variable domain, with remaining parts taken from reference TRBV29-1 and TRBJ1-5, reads SAVISQKPSRDICQRGTSLTIQCQVDSQVTMMFWYRQQPGQSLTLIATANQGSEATYESGFVIDKFPISRPNLTFSTLTVSNMSPEDSSIYLCSVSGHLGAPQHFGDGTRLSIL.